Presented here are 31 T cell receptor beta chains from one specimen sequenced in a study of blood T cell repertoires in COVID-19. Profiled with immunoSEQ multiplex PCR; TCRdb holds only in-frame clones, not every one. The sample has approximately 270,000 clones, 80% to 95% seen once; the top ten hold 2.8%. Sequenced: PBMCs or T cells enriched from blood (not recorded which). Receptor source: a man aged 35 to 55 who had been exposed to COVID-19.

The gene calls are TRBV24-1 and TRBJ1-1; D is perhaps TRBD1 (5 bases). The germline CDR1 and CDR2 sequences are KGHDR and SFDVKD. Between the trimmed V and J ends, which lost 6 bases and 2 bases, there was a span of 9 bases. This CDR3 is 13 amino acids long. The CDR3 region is CATSKTDNTEAFF. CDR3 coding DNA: TGTGCCACCAGTAAGACAGATAACACTGAAGCTTTCTTT.

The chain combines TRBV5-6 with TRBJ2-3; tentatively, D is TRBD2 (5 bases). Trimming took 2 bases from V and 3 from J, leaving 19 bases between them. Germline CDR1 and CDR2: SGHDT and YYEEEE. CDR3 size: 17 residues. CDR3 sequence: CASSFLGIGDLTDTQYF. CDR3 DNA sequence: TGTGCCAGCAGCTTTTTGGGGATCGGGGATTTGACAGATACGCAGTATTTT.

CDR3 protein: CASSRVTGELFF. The DNA of the CDR3 is TGTGCCAGTAGTCGGGTTACCGGGGAGCTGTTTTTT. The V and J genes are TRBV19 and TRBJ2-2; D not resolved. Germline lookup yields CDR1 LNHDA and CDR2 SQIVND (reference sequence). CDR3 length: 12 amino acids. V lost 5 bases and J 5 bases, leaving 6 bases between the germline ends.

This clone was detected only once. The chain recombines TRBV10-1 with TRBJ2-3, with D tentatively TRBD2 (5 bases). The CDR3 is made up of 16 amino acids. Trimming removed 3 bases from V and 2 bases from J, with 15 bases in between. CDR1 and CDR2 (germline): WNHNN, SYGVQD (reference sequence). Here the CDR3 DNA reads TGCGCCAGCAGTGATTTGGACTCCGTCTACACAGATACGCAGTATTTT. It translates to CASSDLDSVYTDTQYF.

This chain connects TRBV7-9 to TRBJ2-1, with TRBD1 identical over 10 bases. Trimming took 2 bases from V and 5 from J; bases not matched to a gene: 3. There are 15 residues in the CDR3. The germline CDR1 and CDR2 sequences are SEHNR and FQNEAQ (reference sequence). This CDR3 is CASSLYGQGDNEQFF. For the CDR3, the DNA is TGTGCCAGCAGCTTATACGGACAGGGGGACAATGAGCAGTTCTTC.

CDR3 region: CASSIGQGGQETQYF. The CDR3 coding sequence is TGCGCCAGCAGCATAGGACAGGGGGGACAAGAGACCCAGTACTTC. The chain is built from TRBV5-1 and TRBJ2-5, with 10 bases fitting TRBD1. CDR1 SGHRS and CDR2 YFSETQ come from the germline V gene. Trimming took 4 bases from V and 2 from J; bases not matched to a gene: 5. The CDR3 runs 15 residues.

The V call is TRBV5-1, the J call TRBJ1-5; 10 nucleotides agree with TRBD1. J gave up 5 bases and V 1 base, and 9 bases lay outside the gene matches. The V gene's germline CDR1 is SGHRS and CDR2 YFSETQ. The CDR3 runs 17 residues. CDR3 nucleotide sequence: TGCGCCAGCAGCTTGCGGCCTCCGGGACAGGGGTATCAGCCCCAGCATTTT. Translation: CASSLRPPGQGYQPQHF.

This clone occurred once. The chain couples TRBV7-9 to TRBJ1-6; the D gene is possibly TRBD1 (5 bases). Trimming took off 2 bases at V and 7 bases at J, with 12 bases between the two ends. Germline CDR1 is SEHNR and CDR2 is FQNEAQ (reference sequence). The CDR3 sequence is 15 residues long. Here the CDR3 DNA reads TGTGCCAGCAGCTTAAGTAGGGGCGCGAATTCACCCCTCCACTTT. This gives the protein CASSLSRGANSPLHF.

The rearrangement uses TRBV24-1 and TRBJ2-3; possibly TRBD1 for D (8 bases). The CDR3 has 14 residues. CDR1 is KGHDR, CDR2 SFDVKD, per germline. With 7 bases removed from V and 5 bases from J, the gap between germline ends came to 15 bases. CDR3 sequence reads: CATSWTGREDTQYF. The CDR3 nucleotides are TGTGCCACCAGCTGGACAGGGAGGGAAGATACGCAGTATTTT.

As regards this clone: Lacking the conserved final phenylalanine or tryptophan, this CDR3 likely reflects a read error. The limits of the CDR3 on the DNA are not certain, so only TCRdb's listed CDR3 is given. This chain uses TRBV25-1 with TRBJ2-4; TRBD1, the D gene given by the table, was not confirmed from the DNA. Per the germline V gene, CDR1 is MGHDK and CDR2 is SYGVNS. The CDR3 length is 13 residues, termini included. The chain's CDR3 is CASSETRRQGPHS.

The CDR3 reads CASGLVIANTGELFF. CDR3 DNA: TGTGCTAGTGGTTTGGTGATAGCGAACACCGGGGAGCTGTTTTTT. The genes are TRBV12-5 and TRBJ2-2; the D is unclear. The V gene's germline CDR1 is LGHNT and CDR2 FRNRAP. V lost 0 bases, J lost 0 bases, and 5 bases lay in between. This CDR3 comprises 15 residues. Full variable domain (outside the CDR3, taken from reference TRBV12-5 and TRBJ2-2): DARVTQTPRHKVTEMGQEVTMRCQPILGHNTVFWYRQTMMQGLELLAYFRNRAPLDDSGMPKDRFSAEMPDATLATLKIQPSEPRDSAVYFCASGLVIANTGELFFGEGSRLTVL.

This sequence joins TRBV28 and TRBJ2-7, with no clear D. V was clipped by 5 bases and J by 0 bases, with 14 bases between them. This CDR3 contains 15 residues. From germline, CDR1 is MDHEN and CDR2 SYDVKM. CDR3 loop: CASSSSTSLSYEQYF. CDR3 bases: TGTGCCAGCAGTAGCTCGACTTCGCTCTCCTACGAGCAGTACTTC.

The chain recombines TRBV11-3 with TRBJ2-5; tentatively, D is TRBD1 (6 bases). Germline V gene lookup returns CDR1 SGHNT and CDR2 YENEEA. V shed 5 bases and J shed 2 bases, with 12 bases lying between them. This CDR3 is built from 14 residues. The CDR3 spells CASSPGQIQETQYF. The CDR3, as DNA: TGTGCCAGCAGCCCAGGACAGATTCAAGAGACCCAGTACTTC.

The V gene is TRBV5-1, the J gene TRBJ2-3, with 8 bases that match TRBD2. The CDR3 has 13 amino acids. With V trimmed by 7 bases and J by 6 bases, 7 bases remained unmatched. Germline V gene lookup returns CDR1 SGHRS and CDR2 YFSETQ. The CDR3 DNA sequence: TGCGCCAGCTGCGCGGGAGGTCAGGATACGCAGTATTTT. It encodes CASCAGGQDTQYF.

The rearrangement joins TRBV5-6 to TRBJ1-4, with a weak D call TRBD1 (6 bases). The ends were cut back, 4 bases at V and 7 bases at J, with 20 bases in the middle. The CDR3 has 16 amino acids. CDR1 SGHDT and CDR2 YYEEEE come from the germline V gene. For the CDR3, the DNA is TGTGCCAGCAGCGGGAGAACACAGGGATGGGGTGAAAAACTGTTTTTT. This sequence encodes CASSGRTQGWGEKLFF.

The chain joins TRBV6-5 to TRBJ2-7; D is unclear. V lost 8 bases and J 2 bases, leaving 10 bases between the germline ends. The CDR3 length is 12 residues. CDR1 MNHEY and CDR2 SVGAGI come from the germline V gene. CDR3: CASRDVPYEQYF. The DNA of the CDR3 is TGTGCCAGCCGAGATGTGCCCTACGAGCAGTACTTC.

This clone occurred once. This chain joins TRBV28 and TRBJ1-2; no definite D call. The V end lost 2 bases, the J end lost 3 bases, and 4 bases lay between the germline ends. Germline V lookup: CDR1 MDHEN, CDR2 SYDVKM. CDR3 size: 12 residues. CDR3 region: CASSLIDYGYTF. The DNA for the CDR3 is TGTGCCAGCAGTTTAATAGACTATGGCTACACCTTC.

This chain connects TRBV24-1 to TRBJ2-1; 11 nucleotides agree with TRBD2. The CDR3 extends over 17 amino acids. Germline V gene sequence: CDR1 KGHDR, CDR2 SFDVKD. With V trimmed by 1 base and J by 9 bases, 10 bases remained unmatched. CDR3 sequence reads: CATSDLTSGSLLSEQFF. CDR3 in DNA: TGTGCCACCAGTGATTTAACTAGCGGGAGTTTGTTGAGTGAGCAGTTCTTC.

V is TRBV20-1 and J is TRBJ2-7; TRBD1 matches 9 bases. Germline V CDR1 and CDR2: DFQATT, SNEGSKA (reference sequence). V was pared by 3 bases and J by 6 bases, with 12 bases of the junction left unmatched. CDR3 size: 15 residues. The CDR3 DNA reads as TGCAGTGCTAGTTCCGGGGGACAGGGCAATCTCGAGCAGTACTTC. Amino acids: CSASSGGQGNLEQYF.

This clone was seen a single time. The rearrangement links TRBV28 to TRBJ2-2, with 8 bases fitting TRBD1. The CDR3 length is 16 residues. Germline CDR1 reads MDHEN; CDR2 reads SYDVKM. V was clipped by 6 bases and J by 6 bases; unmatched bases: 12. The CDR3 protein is CASRPGQGTLPGELFF. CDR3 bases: TGTGCCAGCAGACCTGGACAGGGAACCTTACCCGGGGAGCTGTTTTTT.

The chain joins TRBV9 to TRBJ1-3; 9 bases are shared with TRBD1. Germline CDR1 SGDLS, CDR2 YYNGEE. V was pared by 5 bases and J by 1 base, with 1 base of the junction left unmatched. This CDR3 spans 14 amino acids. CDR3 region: CASRGTGSGNTIYF. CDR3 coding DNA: TGTGCCAGCAGAGGGACAGGGTCTGGAAACACCATATATTTT.

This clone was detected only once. This CDR3 is CASSATGTGGRKYGYTF. The CDR3, as DNA: TGTGCCAGCAGCGCAACCGGGACAGGGGGCCGAAAATATGGCTACACCTTC. The rearrangement uses TRBV9 and TRBJ1-2; 12 nucleotides align to TRBD1. Trimming at V came to 3 bases and at J to 5 bases, leaving 11 bases not matched to a gene. The CDR3 is made up of 17 amino acids. Germline V gives CDR1 SGDLS, CDR2 YYNGEE.

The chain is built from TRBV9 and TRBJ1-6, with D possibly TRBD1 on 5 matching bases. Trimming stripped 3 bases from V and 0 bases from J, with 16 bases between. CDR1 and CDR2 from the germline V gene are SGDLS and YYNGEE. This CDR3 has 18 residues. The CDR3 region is CASSATPDTYSYNSPLHF. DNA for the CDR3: TGTGCCAGCAGCGCCACACCGGACACTTACTCCTATAATTCACCCCTCCACTTT.

CDR3: CASSLDGHSNEQFF. The DNA of the CDR3 is TGCGCCAGCAGCTTGGACGGACACTCCAATGAGCAGTTCTTC. The genes are TRBV5-1 and TRBJ2-1; perhaps TRBD1 as D (5 bases). The ends were cut back, 0 bases at V and 6 bases at J, with 10 bases in the middle. Per germline, CDR1 SGHRS and CDR2 YFSETQ. CDR3 length: 14 amino acids.

CDR3 residues: CASILNRGSGYTF. DNA for the CDR3: TGTGCCAGCATTCTTAACAGGGGTTCTGGCTACACCTTC. The chain is built from TRBV28 and TRBJ1-2; 7 positions match TRBD1. V lost 7 bases and J lost 7; bases outside the gene matches: 9. The CDR3 has 13 amino acids. Germline V gene data show CDR1 as MDHEN and CDR2 as SYDVKM.

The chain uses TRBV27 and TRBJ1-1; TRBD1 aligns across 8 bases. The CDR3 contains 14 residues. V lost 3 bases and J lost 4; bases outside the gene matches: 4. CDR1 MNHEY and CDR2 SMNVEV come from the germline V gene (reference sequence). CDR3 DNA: TGTGCCAGCAGTTTCCGACAGGGGAGCACTGAAGCTTTCTTT. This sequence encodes CASSFRQGSTEAFF.

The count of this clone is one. As DNA, the CDR3 is TGTGCCTGGAGTGTACAAGTACAGGGGGCGCGGACTGAAGCTTTCTTT. Residues: CAWSVQVQGARTEAFF. The V and J genes are TRBV30 and TRBJ1-1; TRBD1 aligns across 9 bases. Germline lookup yields CDR1 GTSNPN and CDR2 SVGIG (reference sequence). The CDR3 has 16 residues. V lost 0 bases to trimming and J lost 5 bases; unmatched junction nucleotides: 10.

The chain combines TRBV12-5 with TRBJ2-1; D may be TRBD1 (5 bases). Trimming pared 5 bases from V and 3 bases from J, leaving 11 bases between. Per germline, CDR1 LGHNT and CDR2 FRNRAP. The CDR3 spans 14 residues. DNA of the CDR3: TGTGCTAGTGGTAAAGTAACAGGCTACAATGAGCAGTTCTTC. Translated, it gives CASGKVTGYNEQFF.

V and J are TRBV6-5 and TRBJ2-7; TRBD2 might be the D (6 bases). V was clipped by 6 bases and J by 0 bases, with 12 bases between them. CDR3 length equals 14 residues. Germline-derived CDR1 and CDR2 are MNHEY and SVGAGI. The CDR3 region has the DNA TGTGCCAGCAGGGGGACTGTCCTCTCCTACGAGCAGTACTTC. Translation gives CASRGTVLSYEQYF.

In DNA form, the CDR3 reads TGTGCCAGCAGCGGCGTTAGGACTAGCGGGAGCTACGAGCAGTACTTC. Translated: CASSGVRTSGSYEQYF. The V gene is TRBV7-9, the J gene TRBJ2-7; 13 positions match TRBD2. The CDR3 spans 16 residues. V lost 5 bases to trimming and J lost 3 bases; unmatched junction nucleotides: 7. Germline V lookup: CDR1 SEHNR, CDR2 FQNEAQ (reference sequence).

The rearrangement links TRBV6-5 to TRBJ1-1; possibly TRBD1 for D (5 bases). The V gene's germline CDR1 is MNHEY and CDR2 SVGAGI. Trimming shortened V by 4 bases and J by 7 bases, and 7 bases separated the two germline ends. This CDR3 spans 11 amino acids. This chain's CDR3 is CASSSQGEAFF. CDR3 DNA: TGTGCCAGCAGTTCCCAGGGTGAAGCTTTCTTT.